This is a list of T cell receptor beta chains from one sample in a study of blood T cell repertoires in COVID-19. The table came from immunoSEQ multiplex PCR; TCRdb's copy has only in-frame clones and leaves some out. The sample consists of 70,000 to 90,000 clones, 88% of them appearing once. Sequenced sample: peripheral blood. These receptors came from a human donor in a cohort sampled during active COVID-19. The CDR3 runs from the conserved cysteine through the conserved F or W. The order of the fields is V gene, clone size, J gene, D gene, CDR3 protein, CDR3 DNA. A D gene is named only where the DNA matches it firmly. Clone size is not always given. Where it is, it says once, few, many or a class for expanded clones.

TRBV6-5,NA,TRBJ1-2,NA,CASSGQNYGYTF,TGTGCCAGCAGCGGACAGAACTATGGCTACACCTTC
TRBV5-4,NA,TRBJ1-2,NA,CASSLQQGGGYGYTF,TGTGCCAGCAGCTTGCAACAGGGCGGGGGCTATGGCTACACCTTC
TRBV3-1/TRBV3-2,NA,TRBJ2-1,NA,CASSQGSGAESYNEQFF,TGTGCCAGCAGCCAAGGGTCAGGGGCAGAATCATACAATGAGCAGTTCTTC
TRBV7-2,NA,TRBJ1-2,TRBD1,CASSQQGTGLNYGYTF,TGTGCCAGCAGCCAGCAGGGGACAGGGTTGAACTATGGCTACACCTTC
TRBV19,NA,TRBJ2-7,NA,CASSRTGPYEQYF,TGTGCCAGTAGTAGAACAGGGCCCTACGAGCAGTACTTC
TRBV12-5,few,TRBJ2-7,TRBD2,CASGPDPGLAGGRDEQYF,TGTGCTAGTGGCCCCGACCCGGGACTAGCGGGAGGTCGAGACGAGCAGTACTTC
TRBV6-5,NA,TRBJ2-7,TRBD1,CASSSDRGSYEQYF,TGTGCCAGCAGTTCTGACAGGGGCTCCTACGAGCAGTACTTC
TRBV7-2,NA,TRBJ2-1,TRBD2,CASSPRGGTYNEQFF,TGTGCCAGCAGCCCACGGGGGGGGACCTACAATGAGCAGTTCTTC
TRBV5-1,NA,TRBJ2-7,TRBD1,CASSSTGAGYEQYF,TGCGCCAGCAGCTCAACAGGGGCCGGGTACGAGCAGTACTTC
TRBV27,NA,TRBJ2-6,NA,CASSILSSGANVLTF,TGTGCCAGCAGTATCCTGAGCTCTGGGGCCAACGTCCTGACTTTC
TRBV10-3,NA,TRBJ1-1,NA,CAISESVGAFSSEAFF,TGTGCCATCAGTGAGTCCGTTGGGGCCTTCTCTTCCGAAGCTTTCTTT
TRBV3-1/TRBV3-2,NA,TRBJ1-2,TRBD1,CASSHATDRGYGYTF,TGTGCCAGCAGCCACGCCACGGACAGGGGTTATGGCTACACCTTC
TRBV4-3,NA,TRBJ2-5,TRBD2,CASSRARGRGETQYF,TGCGCCAGCAGTCGCGCACGCGGGAGGGGCGAGACCCAGTACTTC
TRBV25-1,NA,TRBJ2-1,NA,CASSGAFLRYNEQFF,TGTGCCAGCAGTGGGGCTTTCCTGCGCTACAATGAGCAGTTCTTC
TRBV6-5,once,TRBJ1-5,NA,CASSTGISQPQHF,TGTGCCAGCAGTACGGGGATAAGTCAGCCCCAGCATTTT
TRBV5-5,few,TRBJ2-1,NA,CASSLLTRVGEQFF,TGTGCCAGCAGTCTTCTTACTAGGGTGGGTGAGCAGTTCTTC
TRBV30,NA,TRBJ1-2,NA,CAWTGRGSYTF,TGTGCCTGGACCGGAAGGGGATCGTACACCTTC
TRBV9,NA,TRBJ2-3,TRBD1,CASSVSGTGSDTQYF,TGTGCCAGCAGCGTGTCCGGGACAGGGTCAGATACGCAGTATTTT
TRBV5-1,NA,TRBJ1-2,TRBD1,CASSSQGDGYTF,TGCGCCAGCAGCTCCCAGGGGGATGGCTACACCTTC
TRBV9,NA,TRBJ2-7,NA,CASSVGGSAKNYEQYF,TGTGCCAGCAGCGTAGGGGGTAGCGCGAAAAACTACGAGCAGTACTTC
TRBV24-1,NA,TRBJ2-3,TRBD1,CATSDLQIPGTGADTQYF,TGTGCCACCAGTGATTTGCAGATACCCGGGACAGGGGCAGATACGCAGTATTTT
TRBV5-1,NA,TRBJ2-2,TRBD1,CASSLTRQGRTGELFF,TGCGCCAGCAGCTTGACTCGACAGGGACGTACCGGGGAGCTGTTTTTT
TRBV10-3,NA,TRBJ2-1,NA,CAITDSYNEQFF,TGTGCCATTACCGACAGCTACAATGAGCAGTTCTTC
TRBV25-1,NA,TRBJ2-1,NA,CASSEWGDEQFF,TGTGCCAGCAGTGAATGGGGGGATGAGCAGTTCTTC
TRBV7-2,few,TRBJ2-7,TRBD1,CASSLVDRSNEQYF,TGTGCCAGCAGCTTAGTGGACAGGTCAAACGAGCAGTACTTC
TRBV9,NA,TRBJ1-1,NA,CASSLGNTEAFF,TGTGCCAGCAGCCTCGGGAACACTGAAGCTTTCTTT
TRBV2,NA,TRBJ2-1,NA,CASSGALLSYNEQFF,TGTGCCAGCAGTGGGGCCCTGCTCTCCTACAATGAGCAGTTCTTC
TRBV5-1,NA,TRBJ1-1,TRBD1,CASSLAGQGRTEAFF,TGCGCCAGCAGCTTGGCGGGACAGGGTCGGACTGAAGCTTTCTTT
TRBV29-1,NA,TRBJ1-1,NA,CSVQKTGFSTEAFF,TGCAGCGTTCAAAAAACGGGGTTTTCCACTGAAGCTTTCTTT
TRBV24-1,NA,TRBJ2-7,NA,CATSKGVGSYEQYF,TGTGCCACCAGTAAGGGGGTTGGCTCCTACGAGCAGTACTTC
TRBV2,NA,TRBJ1-5,NA,CASSDGGRQPQHF,TGTGCCAGCAGTGACGGGGGGCGTCAGCCCCAGCATTTT
TRBV19,NA,TRBJ2-5,TRBD2,CASSGLAQETQYF,TGTGCCAGTAGTGGACTAGCCCAAGAGACCCAGTACTTC
TRBV19,NA,TRBJ1-6,TRBD1,CASSISGTGGNSPLHF,TGTGCCAGTAGTATTTCCGGGACAGGGGGTAATTCACCCCTCCACTTT
TRBV4-2,NA,TRBJ2-1,NA,CASSQVGAEGIGQFF,TGTGCCAGCAGCCAAGTGGGGGCCGAAGGGATCGGGCAGTTCTTC
TRBV21-1,once,TRBJ2-1,NA,CASSNLTSFSYNEQFF,TGTGCCAGCAGCAATCTTACTAGCTTCTCCTACAATGAGCAGTTCTTC
TRBV5-1,NA,TRBJ2-1,NA,CASSLSGFKFF,TGCGCCAGCAGCCTTTCCGGGTTTAAGTTCTTC
TRBV28,NA,TRBJ1-2,NA,CASSVSNYGYTF,TGTGCCAGCAGTGTGTCAAACTATGGCTACACCTTC
TRBV4-3,NA,TRBJ2-1,NA,CASSQNRDEQFF,TGCGCCAGCAGCCAAAACAGGGATGAGCAGTTCTTC
TRBV6-5,once,TRBJ2-1,NA,CASSLRHEQFF,TGTGCCAGCAGCCTACGCCATGAGCAGTTCTTC
TRBV2,NA,TRBJ2-1,TRBD1,CASSLTGGLGYNEQFF,TGTGCCAGCAGCCTTACAGGGGGCCTTGGCTACAATGAGCAGTTCTTC
TRBV19,NA,TRBJ2-2,NA,CASSIEGGVAGELFF,TGTGCCAGTAGTATTGAAGGCGGGGTAGCCGGGGAGCTGTTTTTT
TRBV19,NA,TRBJ1-2,TRBD1,CASSISSAGGLVYGYTF,TGTGCCAGTAGTATATCCTCAGCAGGGGGCTTGGTCTATGGCTACACCTTC
TRBV25-1,NA,TRBJ2-1,TRBD1,CASSGQGASYNEQFF,TGTGCCAGCAGTGGCCAGGGGGCATCCTACAATGAGCAGTTCTTC
TRBV23-1,NA,TRBJ2-7,NA,CASSQPRQFSGQYF,TGCGCCAGCAGTCAACCCCGACAGTTCTCCGGGCAGTACTTC
TRBV6-5,NA,TRBJ2-1,NA,CASSYSKVDRQFF,TGTGCCAGCAGTTACTCGAAGGTGGACAGGCAGTTCTTC
TRBV6-5,NA,TRBJ1-2,NA,CASTVQGIDYGYTF,TGTGCCAGCACCGTACAGGGTATTGACTATGGCTACACCTTC
TRBV19,few,TRBJ1-5,TRBD1,CASTSSQGVGNQPQHF,TGTGCCAGCACCTCCAGTCAGGGGGTAGGCAATCAGCCCCAGCATTTT
TRBV5-4,NA,TRBJ2-1,TRBD2,CATADLAESYNEQFF,TGTGCCACCGCAGACCTAGCGGAATCCTACAATGAGCAGTTCTTC
TRBV18,NA,TRBJ1-1,NA,CASSPLTTGFGTEAFF,TGTGCCAGCTCACCACTCACTACAGGGTTTGGCACTGAAGCTTTCTTT
TRBV7-2,NA,TRBJ1-3,NA,CASSPQTTSGNTIYF,TGTGCCAGCAGCCCTCAGACAACCTCTGGAAACACCATATATTTT
TRBV9,NA,TRBJ2-2,NA,CASSVVAGASTGELFF,TGTGCCAGCAGCGTAGTCGCGGGCGCGAGTACCGGGGAGCTGTTTTTT
TRBV5-4,NA,TRBJ2-7,TRBD1,CASRSGQGYEQYF,TGTGCCAGCAGGTCGGGACAGGGTTACGAGCAGTACTTC
TRBV7-8,once,TRBJ2-3,TRBD2,CASSRGGADTQYF,TGTGCCAGCAGCCGGGGAGGGGCAGATACGCAGTATTTT
TRBV11-3,NA,TRBJ2-2,TRBD1,CASSSRQGYTGELFF,TGTGCCAGCAGCTCAAGACAGGGTTACACCGGGGAGCTGTTTTTT
TRBV7-9,NA,TRBJ2-1,TRBD2,CASSPAGVGVNEQFF,TGTGCCAGCAGCCCCGCGGGAGTGGGAGTCAATGAGCAGTTCTTC